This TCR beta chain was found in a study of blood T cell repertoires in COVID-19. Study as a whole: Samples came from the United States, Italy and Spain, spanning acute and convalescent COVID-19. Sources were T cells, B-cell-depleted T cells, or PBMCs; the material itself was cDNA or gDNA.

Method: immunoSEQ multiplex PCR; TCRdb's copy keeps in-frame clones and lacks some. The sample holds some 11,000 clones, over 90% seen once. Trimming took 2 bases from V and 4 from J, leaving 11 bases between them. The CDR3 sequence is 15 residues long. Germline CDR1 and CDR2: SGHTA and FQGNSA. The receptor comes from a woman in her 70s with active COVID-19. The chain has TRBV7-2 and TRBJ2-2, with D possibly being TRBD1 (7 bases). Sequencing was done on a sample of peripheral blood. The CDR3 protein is CASSLRQGGTGELFF. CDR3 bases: TGTGCCAGCAGCTTACGACAGGGAGGCACCGGGGAGCTGTTTTTT.